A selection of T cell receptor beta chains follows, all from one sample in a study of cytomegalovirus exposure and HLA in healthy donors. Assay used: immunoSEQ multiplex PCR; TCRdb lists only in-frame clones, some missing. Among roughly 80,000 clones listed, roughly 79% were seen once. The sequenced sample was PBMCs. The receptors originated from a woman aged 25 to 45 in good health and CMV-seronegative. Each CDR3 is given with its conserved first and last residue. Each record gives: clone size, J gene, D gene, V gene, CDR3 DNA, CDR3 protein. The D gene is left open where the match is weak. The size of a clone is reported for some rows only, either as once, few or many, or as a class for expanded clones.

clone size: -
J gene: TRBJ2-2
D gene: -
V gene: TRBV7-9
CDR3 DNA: TGTGCCAGCAGGCGACTCTCAGACACCGGGGAGCTGTTTTTT
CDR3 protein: CASRRLSDTGELFF

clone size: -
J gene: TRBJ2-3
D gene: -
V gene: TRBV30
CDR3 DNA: TGTGCCTGGAGTCCGACTCATGGGGATACGCAGTATTTT
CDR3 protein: CAWSPTHGDTQYF

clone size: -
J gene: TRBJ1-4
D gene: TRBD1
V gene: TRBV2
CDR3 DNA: TGTGCCAGCAGCGGGACAGGGAATGAAAAACTGTTTTTT
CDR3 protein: CASSGTGNEKLFF

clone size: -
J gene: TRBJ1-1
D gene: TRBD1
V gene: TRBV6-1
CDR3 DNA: TGTGCCAGCAGTGAACTATCGGGACAGGGCAACCCGTTGAACACTGAAGCTTTCTTT
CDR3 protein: CASSELSGQGNPLNTEAFF

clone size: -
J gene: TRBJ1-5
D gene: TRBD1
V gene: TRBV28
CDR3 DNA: TGTGCCAGCAGTCGTGACAGGGGGAATCAGCCCCAGCATTTT
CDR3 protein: CASSRDRGNQPQHF

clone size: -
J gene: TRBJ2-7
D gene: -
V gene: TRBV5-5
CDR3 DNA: TGTGCCAGCAGCTTTACAGATCCCGGATACTACGAGCAGTACTTC
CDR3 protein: CASSFTDPGYYEQYF

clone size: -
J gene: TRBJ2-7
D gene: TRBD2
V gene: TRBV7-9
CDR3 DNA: TGTTCCAGCAGCTTAGGGGATAGCGGGACCTACGAGCAGTACTTC
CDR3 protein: CSSSLGDSGTYEQYF

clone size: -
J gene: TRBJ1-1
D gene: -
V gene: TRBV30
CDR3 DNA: TGTGCCTGGAGTGTGGGACTCCCCACTGAAGCTTTCTTT
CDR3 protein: CAWSVGLPTEAFF

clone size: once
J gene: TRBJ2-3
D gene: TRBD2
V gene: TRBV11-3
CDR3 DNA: TGTGCCAGCAGCCCGACTAGCGTCACAGATACGCAGTATTTT
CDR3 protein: CASSPTSVTDTQYF

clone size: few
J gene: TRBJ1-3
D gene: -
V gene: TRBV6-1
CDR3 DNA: TGTGCCAGCAGTCCAGACTACTCTGGAAACACCATATATTTT
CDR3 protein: CASSPDYSGNTIYF

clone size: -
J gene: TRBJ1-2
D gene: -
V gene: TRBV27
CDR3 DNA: TGTGCCAGCAGTTACAACAGGGTTTGGATGAGTGGCTACACCTTC
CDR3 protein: CASSYNRVWMSGYTF

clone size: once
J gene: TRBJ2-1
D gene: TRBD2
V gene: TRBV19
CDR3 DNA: TGTGCCAGTAGTACGGTGGTAGCGGGAACTTCTGAGCAGTTCTTC
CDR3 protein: CASSTVVAGTSEQFF

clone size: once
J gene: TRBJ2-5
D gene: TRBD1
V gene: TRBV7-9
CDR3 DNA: TGTTCCAGCAGCTTAGCTCTCGTGACAGGGGGCGAAGAGACCCAGTACTTC
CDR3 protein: CSSSLALVTGGEETQYF

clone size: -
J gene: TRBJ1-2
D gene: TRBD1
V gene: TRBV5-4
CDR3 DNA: TGTGCCAGCAGCTTGGCAAGGGCAGGGGGTAACTATGGCTACACCTTC
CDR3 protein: CASSLARAGGNYGYTF

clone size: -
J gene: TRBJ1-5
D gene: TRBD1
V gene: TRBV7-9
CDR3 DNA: TGTGCCAGCAGCCGGACGACAGGGGGCGGGGATCAGCCCCAGCATTTT
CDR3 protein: CASSRTTGGGDQPQHF

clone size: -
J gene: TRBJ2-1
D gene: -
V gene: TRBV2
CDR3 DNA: TGTGCCAGCAGTGAAGGTACAACCTACAATGAGCAGTTCTTC
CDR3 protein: CASSEGTTYNEQFF

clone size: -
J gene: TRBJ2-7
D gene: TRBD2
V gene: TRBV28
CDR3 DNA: TGTGCCAGCAGCGAAGGGGCGGGGGGCTCCTACGAGCAGTACTTC
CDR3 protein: CASSEGAGGSYEQYF

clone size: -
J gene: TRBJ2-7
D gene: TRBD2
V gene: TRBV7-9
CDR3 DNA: TGTGCCAGCAGCCAGTCCCCTAGCGGGACGTACGAGCAGTACTTC
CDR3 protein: CASSQSPSGTYEQYF

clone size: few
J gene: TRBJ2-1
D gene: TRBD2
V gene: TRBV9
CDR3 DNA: TGTGCCAGCAGCGTAGGGGTAGGAGCGGGGGAGCAGTTCTTC
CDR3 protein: CASSVGVGAGEQFF

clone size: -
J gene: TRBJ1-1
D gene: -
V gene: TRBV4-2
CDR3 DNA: TGTGCCAGCAGCCAAGGTGGAGGGGTGGCTGAAGCTTTCTTT
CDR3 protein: CASSQGGGVAEAFF

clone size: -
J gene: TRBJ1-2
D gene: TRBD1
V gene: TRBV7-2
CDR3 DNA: TGTGCCAGCAGCTTAGTGACAGGGGCAAACTATGGCTACACCTTC
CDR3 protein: CASSLVTGANYGYTF

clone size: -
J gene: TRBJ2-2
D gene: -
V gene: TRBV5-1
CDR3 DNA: TGCGCCAGCAGCTTAGACTCCTCGAACACCGGGGAGCTGTTTTTT
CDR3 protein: CASSLDSSNTGELFF

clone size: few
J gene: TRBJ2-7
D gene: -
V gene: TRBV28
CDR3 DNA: TGTGCCAGCAGTCCCCTTAGACAGGCCGCCTACGAGCAGTACTTC
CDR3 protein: CASSPLRQAAYEQYF

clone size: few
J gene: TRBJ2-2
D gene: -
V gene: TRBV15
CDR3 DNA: TGTGCCACCAGCGCCTCCGGGGCGAACACCGGGGAGCTGTTTTTT
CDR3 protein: CATSASGANTGELFF

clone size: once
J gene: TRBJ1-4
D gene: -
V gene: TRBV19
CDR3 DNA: TGTGCCAGTAGATCGGTGCAGGGCGAAAAACTGTTTTTT
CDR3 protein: CASRSVQGEKLFF

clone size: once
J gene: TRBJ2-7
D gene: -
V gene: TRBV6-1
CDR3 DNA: TGTGCCAGCGCGACAGTCTACGAGCAGTACTTC
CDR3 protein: CASATVYEQYF

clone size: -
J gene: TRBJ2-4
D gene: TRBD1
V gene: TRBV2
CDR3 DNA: TGTGCCAGCAGGGACAGGTTAGCCAAAAACATTCAGTACTTC
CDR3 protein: CASRDRLAKNIQYF

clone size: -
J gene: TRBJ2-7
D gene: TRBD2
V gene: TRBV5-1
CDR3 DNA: TGCGCCAGCAGCTTGGGTCTAGCGGGAGTCAACGAGCAGTACTTC
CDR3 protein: CASSLGLAGVNEQYF

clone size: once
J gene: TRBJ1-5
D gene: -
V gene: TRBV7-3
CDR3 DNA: TGTGCCAGCAGCCGCGACAGGAATCAGCCCCAGCATTTT
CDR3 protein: CASSRDRNQPQHF

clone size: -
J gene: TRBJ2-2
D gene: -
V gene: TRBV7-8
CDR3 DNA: TGTGCCAGCAGCGCGGGCTCGAACACCGGGGAGCTGTTTTTT
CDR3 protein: CASSAGSNTGELFF

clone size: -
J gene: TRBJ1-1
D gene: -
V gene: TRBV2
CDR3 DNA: TGTGCCAGCCCAAAGGGCAGGGGCGAGACTGAAGCTTTCTTT
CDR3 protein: CASPKGRGETEAFF

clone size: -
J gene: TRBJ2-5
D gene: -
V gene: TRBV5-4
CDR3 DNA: TGTGCCAGCAGCTTGTTTGGGGGCGGTGAGACCCAGTACTTC
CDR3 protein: CASSLFGGGETQYF

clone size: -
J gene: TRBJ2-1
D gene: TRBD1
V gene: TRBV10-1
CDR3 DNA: TGCGCCAGCAGTGGGACAGGGCTGTACAATGAGCAGTTCTTC
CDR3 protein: CASSGTGLYNEQFF

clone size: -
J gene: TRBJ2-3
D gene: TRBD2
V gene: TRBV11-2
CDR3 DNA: TGTGCCAGCAGCTTAGAGGGGAGCGGGAGGTTGATAAAAGATACGCAGTATTTT
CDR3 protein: CASSLEGSGRLIKDTQYF

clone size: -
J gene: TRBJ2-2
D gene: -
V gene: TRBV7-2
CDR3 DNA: TGTGCCAGCAGCTTAGGTCCGGGGGCCGGGGAGCTGTTTTTT
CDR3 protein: CASSLGPGAGELFF

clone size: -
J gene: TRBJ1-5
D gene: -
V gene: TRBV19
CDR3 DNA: TGTGCCAGCAGTATAAGGGGGAATAGCAATCAGCCCCAGCATTTT
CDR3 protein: CASSIRGNSNQPQHF

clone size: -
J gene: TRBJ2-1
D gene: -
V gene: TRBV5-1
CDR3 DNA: TGCGCCAGCAAAAACGGGAGTCCCTCCATTCGTTCCTACAATGAGCAGTTCTTC
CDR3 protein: CASKNGSPSIRSYNEQFF

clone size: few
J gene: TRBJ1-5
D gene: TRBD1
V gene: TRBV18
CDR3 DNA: TGTGCCAGCTCACCTAACAGACAGGGCTCAGGCAATCAGCCCCAGCATTTT
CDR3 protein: CASSPNRQGSGNQPQHF

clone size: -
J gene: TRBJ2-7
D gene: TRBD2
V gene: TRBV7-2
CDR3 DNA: TGTGCCAGCAGCTTAAGCGGGAGGCCACCCTACGAGCAGTACTTC
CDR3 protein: CASSLSGRPPYEQYF

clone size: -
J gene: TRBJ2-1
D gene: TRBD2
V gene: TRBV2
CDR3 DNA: TGTGCCAGCAGGGACAGCGGGAGCGGTGAGCAGTTCTTC
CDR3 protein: CASRDSGSGEQFF

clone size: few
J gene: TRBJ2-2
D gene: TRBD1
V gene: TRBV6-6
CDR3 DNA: TGTGCCAGCAGACAAGGACAGGGGTTGGCCGGGGAGCTGTTTTTT
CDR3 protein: CASRQGQGLAGELFF

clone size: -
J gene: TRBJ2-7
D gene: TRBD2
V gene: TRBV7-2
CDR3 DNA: TGTGCCAGCAGCTTAGTGGTTCTAGCGGGAGCCCTTAACGAGCAGTACTTC
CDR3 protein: CASSLVVLAGALNEQYF

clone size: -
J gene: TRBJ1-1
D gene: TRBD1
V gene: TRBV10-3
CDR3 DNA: TGTGCCATCACCCCGACAGGGGGTCGGGTTGAAGCTTTCTTT
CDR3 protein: CAITPTGGRVEAFF

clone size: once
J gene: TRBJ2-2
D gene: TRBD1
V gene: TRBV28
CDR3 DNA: TGTGCCAGCCGGGACGGGACAGCAATCACCGGGGAGCTGTTTTTT
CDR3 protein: CASRDGTAITGELFF

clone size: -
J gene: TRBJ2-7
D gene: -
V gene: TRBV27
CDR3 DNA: TGTGCCAGCAGGGGCAGTGACTACGAGCAGTACTTC
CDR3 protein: CASRGSDYEQYF

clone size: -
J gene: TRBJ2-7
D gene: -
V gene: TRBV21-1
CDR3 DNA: TGTGCCAGCAGCAGGGGACACAGCTCCTACGAGCAGTACTTC
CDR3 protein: CASSRGHSSYEQYF

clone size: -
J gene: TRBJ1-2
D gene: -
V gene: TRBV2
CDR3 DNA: TGTGCCAGCAGTGAGGATCCGGGGATGGACTATGGCTACACCTTC
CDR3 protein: CASSEDPGMDYGYTF

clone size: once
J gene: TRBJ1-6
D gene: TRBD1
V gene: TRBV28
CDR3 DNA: TGTGCCAGCAGTGCACAGACAGGGGTTAATTCACCCCTCCACTTT
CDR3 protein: CASSAQTGVNSPLHF

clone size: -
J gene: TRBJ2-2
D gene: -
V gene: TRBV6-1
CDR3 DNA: TGTGCCGGCTCCAGCGGAGACACCGGGGAGCTGTTTTTT
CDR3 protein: CAGSSGDTGELFF

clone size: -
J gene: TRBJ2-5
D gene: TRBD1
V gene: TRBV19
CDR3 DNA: TGTGCCAGTAGTTCCCACCGGGACAGGGGTCGAGAGACCCAGTACTTC
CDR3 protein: CASSSHRDRGRETQYF

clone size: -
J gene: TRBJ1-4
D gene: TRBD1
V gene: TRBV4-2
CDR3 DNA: TGTGCCAGCAGCCTTAAACAGGGGACTAATGAAAAACTGTTTTTT
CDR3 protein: CASSLKQGTNEKLFF

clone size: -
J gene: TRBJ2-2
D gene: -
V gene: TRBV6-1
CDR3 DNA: TGTGCCAGCAGTGAAGCCACTGGGAACACCGGGGAGCTGTTTTTT
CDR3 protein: CASSEATGNTGELFF